Reported below is one T cell receptor (beta chain). Trimming left V 0 bases short and J 0 bases short, with 11 bases between. This CDR3 has 16 residues. The germline V gene encodes CDR1 LGHNA and CDR2 YSLEER. The data originate from a study of CD8 T cells in Susac syndrome. Reverse transcription used roughly 0.5 to 1 ug RNA and random hexamers. A multiplex approach, immunoSEQ multiplex PCR, amplified TCR beta CDR3 across 54 Vbeta and 13 Jbeta. TCRdb reanalysed the immunoSEQ multiplex PCR reads using MiXCR and keeps one entry per CDR3 protein. The sample consists of 330,000 or so distinct CDR3 sequences, roughly 85% of them appearing once. High-throughput TCR beta sequencing covered peripheral CD8+ and CD4+ T cells. TEMRA cells underwent FACS enrichment and CD8+ and CD4+ T cells underwent negative isolation.

This clonotype was sampled from a human donor with multiple sclerosis. Sequenced input: CD8+ T cells from PBMCs. The chain employs TRBV4-3 and TRBJ1-2; D gene uncertain. The CDR3 DNA sequence: TGCGCCAGCAGCCAAGATAGAGAGCAGACTAACTATGGCTACACCTTC. Its translation is CASSQDREQTNYGYTF.